This T cell receptor (beta chain) was recovered during a study of OX40 agonist ivuxolimab in advanced cancers. Study-level background: Prior therapy, whether anti-PD-1, anti-PD-L1 or anti-CTLA-4, was allowed, and about 39% had some.

Measured with immunoSEQ multiplex PCR; TCRdb has only the in-frame clones, and not every one. The sample gives roughly 80,000 clones, 85% to 95% of which show up once; around 0.7% is in the top ten. The sequences come from CD4+ or CD8+ T cells sorted from blood, collected in a trial of the OX40 agonist ivuxolimab. The TCR was taken from an adult with an advanced solid tumor such as melanoma, head and neck, liver or kidney cancer.

The CDR3 DNA reads TGTGCCAGCAGTATCGGGACTAGCACCGGGGAGCTGTTTTTT. This sequence encodes CASSIGTSTGELFF. The V and J genes are TRBV7-3 and TRBJ2-2; 8 nucleotides agree with TRBD2. The V and J ends lost 6 bases and 4 bases, in that order; junction bases with no gene match: 4. Per germline, CDR1 SGHTA and CDR2 FQGTGA. The CDR3 runs to 14 residues.